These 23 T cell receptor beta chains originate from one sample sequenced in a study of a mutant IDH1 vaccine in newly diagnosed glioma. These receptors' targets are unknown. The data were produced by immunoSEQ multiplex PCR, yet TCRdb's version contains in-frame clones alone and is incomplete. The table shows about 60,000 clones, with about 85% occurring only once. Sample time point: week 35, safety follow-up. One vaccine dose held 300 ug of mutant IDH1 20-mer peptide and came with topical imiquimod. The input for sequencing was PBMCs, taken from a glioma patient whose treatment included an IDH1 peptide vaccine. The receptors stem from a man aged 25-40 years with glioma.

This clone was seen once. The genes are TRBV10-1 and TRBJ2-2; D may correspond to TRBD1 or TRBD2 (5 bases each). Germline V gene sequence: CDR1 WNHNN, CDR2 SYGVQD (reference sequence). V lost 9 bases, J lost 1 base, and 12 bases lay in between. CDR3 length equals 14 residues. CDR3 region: CASSDRLNTGELFF. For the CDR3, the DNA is TGCGCCAGTAGCGACAGATTGAACACCGGGGAGCTGTTTTTT.

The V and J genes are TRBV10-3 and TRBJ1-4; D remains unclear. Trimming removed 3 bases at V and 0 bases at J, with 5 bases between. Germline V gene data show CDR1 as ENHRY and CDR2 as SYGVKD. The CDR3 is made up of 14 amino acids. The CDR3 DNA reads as TGTGCCATCAGTGACATGGCAACTAATGAAAAACTGTTTTTT. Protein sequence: CAISDMATNEKLFF.

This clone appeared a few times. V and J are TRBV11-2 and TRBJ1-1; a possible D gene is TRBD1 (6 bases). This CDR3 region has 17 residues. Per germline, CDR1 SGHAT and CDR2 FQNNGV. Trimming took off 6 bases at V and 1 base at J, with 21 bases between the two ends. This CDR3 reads CASRPTDSLGKNTEAFF. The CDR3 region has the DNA TGTGCCAGCAGACCAACGGACAGTCTTGGAAAGAACACTGAAGCTTTCTTT.

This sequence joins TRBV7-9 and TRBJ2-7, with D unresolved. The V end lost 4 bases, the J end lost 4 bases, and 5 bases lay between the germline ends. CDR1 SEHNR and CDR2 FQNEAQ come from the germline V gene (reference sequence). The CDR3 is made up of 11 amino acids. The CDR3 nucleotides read TGTGCCAGCAGCTCCTTATACGAGCAGTACTTC. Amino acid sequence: CASSSLYEQYF.

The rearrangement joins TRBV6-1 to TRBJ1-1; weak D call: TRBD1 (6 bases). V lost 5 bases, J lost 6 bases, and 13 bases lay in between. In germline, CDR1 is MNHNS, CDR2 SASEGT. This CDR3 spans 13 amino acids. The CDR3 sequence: CASSTWTDPEAFF. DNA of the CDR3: TGTGCCAGCAGTACTTGGACAGACCCTGAAGCTTTCTTT.

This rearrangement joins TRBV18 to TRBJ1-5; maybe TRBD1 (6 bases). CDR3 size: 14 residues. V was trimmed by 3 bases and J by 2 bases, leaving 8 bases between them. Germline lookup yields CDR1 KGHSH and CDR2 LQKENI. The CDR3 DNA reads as TGTGCCAGCTCACCCAGGGGAGGCAATCAGCCCCAGCATTTT. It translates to CASSPRGGNQPQHF. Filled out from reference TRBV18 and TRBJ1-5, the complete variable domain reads NAGVMQNPRHLVRRRGQEARLRCSPMKGHSHVYWYRQLPEEGLKFMVYLQKENIIDESGMPKERFSAEFPKEGPSILRIQQVVRGDSAAYFCASSPRGGNQPQHFGDGTRLSIL.

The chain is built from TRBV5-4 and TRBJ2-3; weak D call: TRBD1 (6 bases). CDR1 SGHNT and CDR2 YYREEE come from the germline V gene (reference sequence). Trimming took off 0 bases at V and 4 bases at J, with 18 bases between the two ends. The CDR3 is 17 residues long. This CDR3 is CASSLGGGTADADTQYF. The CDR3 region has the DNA TGTGCCAGCAGCTTGGGAGGGGGAACAGCCGACGCAGATACGCAGTATTTT.

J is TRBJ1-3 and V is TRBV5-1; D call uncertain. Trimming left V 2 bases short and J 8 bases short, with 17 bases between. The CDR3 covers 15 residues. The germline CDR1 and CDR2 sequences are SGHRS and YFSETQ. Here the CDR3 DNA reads TGCGCCAGCAGCTTAGGGATCCCTCATTTAGACACCATATATTTT. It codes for CASSLGIPHLDTIYF.

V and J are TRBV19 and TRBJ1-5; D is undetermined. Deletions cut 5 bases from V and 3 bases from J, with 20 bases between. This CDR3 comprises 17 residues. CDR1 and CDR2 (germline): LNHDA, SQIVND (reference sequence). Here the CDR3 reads CASSSKGPLASNQPQHF. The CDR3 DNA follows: TGTGCCAGTAGTTCCAAAGGACCCCTCGCATCCAATCAGCCCCAGCATTTT.

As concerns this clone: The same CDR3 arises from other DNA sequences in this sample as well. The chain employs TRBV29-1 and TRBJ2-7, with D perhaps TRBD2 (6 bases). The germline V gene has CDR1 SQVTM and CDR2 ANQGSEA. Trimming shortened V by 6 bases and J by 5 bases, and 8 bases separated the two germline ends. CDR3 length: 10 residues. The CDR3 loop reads CSVGSHEQYF. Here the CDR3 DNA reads TGCAGCGTCGGGAGTCACGAGCAGTACTTC.

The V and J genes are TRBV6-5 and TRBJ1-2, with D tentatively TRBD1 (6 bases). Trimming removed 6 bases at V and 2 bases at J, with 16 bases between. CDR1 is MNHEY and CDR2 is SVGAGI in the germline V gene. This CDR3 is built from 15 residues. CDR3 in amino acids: CASRNRDRFNYGYTF. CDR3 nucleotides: TGTGCCAGCAGAAATCGAGACAGGTTCAACTATGGCTACACCTTC.

The CDR3 reads CAWSVGGPYEQYF. The CDR3 nucleotides read TGTGCCTGGAGTGTCGGGGGACCCTACGAGCAGTACTTC. The J gene is TRBJ2-5, the V gene TRBV30, with D perhaps TRBD2 (6 bases). Judging by the DNA end, TRBJ2-7 fits better; the J call may be wrong. Germline CDR1 and CDR2: GTSNPN and SVGIG (reference sequence). This CDR3 is built from 13 residues.

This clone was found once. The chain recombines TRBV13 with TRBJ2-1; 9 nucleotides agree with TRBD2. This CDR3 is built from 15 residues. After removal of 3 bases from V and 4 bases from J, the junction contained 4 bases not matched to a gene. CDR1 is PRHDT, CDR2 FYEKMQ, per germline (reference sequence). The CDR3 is CASSFKSGGYNEQFF. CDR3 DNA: TGTGCCAGCAGCTTCAAGAGCGGGGGGTACAATGAGCAGTTCTTC.

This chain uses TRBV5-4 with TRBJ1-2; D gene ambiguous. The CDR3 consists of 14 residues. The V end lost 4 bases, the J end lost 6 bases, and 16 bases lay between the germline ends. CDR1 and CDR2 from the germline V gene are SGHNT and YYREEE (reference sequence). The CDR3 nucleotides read TGTGCCAGCAGCCCGATTGAGTCCAGAGATGGCTACACCTTC. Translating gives CASSPIESRDGYTF.

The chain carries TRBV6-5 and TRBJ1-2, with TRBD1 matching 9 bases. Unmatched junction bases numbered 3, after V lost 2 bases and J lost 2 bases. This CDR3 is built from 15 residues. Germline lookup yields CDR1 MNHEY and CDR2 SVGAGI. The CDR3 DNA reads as TGTGCCAGCAGTTACGGGGGGACAGGGAACTATGGCTACACCTTC. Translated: CASSYGGTGNYGYTF.

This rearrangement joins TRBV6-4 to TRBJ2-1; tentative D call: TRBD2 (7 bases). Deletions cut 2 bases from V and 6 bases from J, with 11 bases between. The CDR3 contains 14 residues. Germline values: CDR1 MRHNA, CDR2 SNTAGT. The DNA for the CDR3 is TGTGCCAGCAGTGACGAGGGGGGGAGCAATGAGCAGTTCTTC. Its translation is CASSDEGGSNEQFF.

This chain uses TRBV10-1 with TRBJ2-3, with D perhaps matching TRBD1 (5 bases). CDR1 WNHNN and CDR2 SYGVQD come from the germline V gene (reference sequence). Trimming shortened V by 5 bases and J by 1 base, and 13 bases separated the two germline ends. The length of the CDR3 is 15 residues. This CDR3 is CASSQHGQGTDTQYF. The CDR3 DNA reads TGCGCCAGCAGTCAACACGGACAAGGCACAGATACGCAGTATTTT.

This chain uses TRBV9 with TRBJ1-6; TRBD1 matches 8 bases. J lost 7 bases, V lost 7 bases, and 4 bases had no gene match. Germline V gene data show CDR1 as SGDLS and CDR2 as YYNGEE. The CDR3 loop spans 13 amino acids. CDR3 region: CASGTGVNSPLHF. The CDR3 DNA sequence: TGTGCCAGCGGGACAGGAGTCAATTCACCCCTCCACTTT.

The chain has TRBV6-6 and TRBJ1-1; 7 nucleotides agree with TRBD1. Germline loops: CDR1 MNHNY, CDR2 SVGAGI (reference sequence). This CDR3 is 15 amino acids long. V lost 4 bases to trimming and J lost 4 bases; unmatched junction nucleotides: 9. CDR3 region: CASSFDRVLSTEAFF. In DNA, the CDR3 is TGTGCCAGCAGTTTTGACAGGGTACTGAGCACTGAAGCTTTCTTT.

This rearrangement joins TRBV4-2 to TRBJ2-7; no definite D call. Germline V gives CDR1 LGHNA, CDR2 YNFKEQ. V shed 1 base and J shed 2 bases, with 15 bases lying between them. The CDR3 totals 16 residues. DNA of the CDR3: TGTGCCAGCAGCCAAGGGTTCCAGAAGCTTCCCTACGAGCAGTACTTC. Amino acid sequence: CASSQGFQKLPYEQYF.

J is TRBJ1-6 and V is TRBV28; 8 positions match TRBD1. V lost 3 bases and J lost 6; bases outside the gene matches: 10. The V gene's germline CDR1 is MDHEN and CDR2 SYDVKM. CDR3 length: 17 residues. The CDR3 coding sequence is TGTGCCAGCAGTTTTTGGTCCCAGGGGGCGGCTAATTCACCCCTCCACTTT. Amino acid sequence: CASSFWSQGAANSPLHF.

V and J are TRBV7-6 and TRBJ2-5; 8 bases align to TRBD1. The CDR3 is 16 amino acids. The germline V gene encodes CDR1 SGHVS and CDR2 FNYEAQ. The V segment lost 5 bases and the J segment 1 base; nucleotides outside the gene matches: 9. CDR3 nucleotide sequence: TGTGCCAGCAGCCGAGAGAGGACAGGGATCCAAGAGACCCAGTACTTC. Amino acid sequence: CASSRERTGIQETQYF.

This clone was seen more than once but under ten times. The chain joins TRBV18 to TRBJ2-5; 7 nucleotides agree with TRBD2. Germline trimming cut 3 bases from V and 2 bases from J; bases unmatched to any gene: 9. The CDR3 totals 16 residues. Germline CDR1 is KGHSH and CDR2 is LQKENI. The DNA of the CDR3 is TGTGCCAGCTCACCTACCGGGGGGACTATACAAGAGACCCAGTACTTC. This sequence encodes CASSPTGGTIQETQYF.